The 2 T cell receptor beta chains below were found in one sample sequenced in a study of post-analysis software for immune sequencing data. Their antigens remain unidentified. General study findings and limits: Included in a set of about 5 TRBV segments more frequent in patients than controls were TRBV5-6, TRBV5-1 and TRBV20-1.

The library was made from cDNA and included unique molecular identifiers. TCRdb fed the PCR reads into MiXCR, producing one record per CDR3 protein. The data show hundreds of thousands of distinct CDR3 sequences, less than 35% seen once. The sample was blood. The receptors derive from a girl aged 10 to 17 with multiple sclerosis.

The table lists this clonotype with many counts. The gene calls are TRBV6-5 and TRBJ1-6; 11 nucleotides match TRBD1. In germline, CDR1 is MNHEY, CDR2 SVGAGI. This CDR3 is 15 amino acids long. J gave up 9 bases and V 0 bases, and 1 base lay outside the gene matches. The CDR3 loop reads CASSYSGTGGSPLHF. The CDR3 DNA follows: TGTGCCAGCAGTTACTCAGGGACAGGGGGTTCACCCCTCCACTTT.

This clonotype was picked up a small number of times. The rearrangement uses TRBV9 and TRBJ2-1, with TRBD2 as a possible D gene (6 bases). Per the germline V gene, CDR1 is SGDLS and CDR2 is YYNGEE. The CDR3 is made up of 12 amino acids. The V end lost 3 bases, the J end lost 15 bases, and 16 bases lay between the germline ends. The CDR3 protein is CASSGRLEGPFF. CDR3 bases: TGTGCCAGCAGCGGGCGGTTGGAGGGGCCGTTCTTC.